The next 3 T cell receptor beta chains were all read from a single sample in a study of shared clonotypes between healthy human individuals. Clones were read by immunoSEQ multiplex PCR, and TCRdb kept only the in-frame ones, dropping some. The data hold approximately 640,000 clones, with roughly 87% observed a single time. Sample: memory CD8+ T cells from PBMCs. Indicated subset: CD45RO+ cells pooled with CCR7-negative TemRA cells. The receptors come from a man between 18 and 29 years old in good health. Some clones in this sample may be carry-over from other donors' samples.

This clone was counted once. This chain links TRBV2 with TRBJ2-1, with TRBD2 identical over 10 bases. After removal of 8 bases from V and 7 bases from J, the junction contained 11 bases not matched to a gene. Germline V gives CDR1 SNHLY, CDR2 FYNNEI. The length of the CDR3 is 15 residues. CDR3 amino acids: CASLPLAGELNEQFF. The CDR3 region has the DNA TGTGCCAGCCTGCCTCTAGCGGGAGAGTTAAATGAGCAGTTCTTC. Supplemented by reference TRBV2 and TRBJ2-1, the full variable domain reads EPEVTQTPSHQVTQMGQEVILRCVPISNHLYFYWYRQILGQKVEFLVSFYNNEISEKSEIFDDQFSVERPDGSNFTLKIRSTKLEDSAMYFCASLPLAGELNEQFFGPGTRLTVL.

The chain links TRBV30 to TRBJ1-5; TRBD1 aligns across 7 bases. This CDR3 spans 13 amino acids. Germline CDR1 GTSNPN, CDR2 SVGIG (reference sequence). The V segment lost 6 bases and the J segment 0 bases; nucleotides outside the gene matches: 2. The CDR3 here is CACGTDSNQPQHF. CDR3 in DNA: TGTGCCTGCGGGACAGATAGCAATCAGCCCCAGCATTTT.

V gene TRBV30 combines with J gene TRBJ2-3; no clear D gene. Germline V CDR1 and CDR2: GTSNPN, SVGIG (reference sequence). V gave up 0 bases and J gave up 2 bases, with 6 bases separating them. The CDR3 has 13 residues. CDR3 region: CAWSVVVTDTQYF. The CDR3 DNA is TGTGCCTGGAGTGTGGTAGTCACAGATACGCAGTATTTT.